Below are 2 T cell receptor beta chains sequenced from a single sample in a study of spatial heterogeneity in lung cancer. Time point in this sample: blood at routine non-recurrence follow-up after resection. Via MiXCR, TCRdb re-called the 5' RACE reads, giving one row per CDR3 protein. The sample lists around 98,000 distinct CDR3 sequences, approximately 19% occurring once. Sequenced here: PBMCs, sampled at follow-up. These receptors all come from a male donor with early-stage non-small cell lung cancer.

CDR3: CASSYSNPRTGAAFF. The CDR3 bases are TGTGCCAGCAGTTACTCGAACCCCCGGACTGGCGCGGCTTTCTTT. The chain couples TRBV6-5 to TRBJ1-1; no reliable D call. Trimming removed 0 bases from V and 11 bases from J, with 19 bases in between. CDR3 length equals 15 residues. Germline V CDR1 and CDR2: MNHEY, SVGAGI.

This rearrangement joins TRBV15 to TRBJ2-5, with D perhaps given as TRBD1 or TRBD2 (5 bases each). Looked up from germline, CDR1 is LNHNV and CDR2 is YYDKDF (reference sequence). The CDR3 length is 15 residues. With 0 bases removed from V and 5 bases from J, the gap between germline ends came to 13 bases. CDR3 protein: CATSRDRGRGETQYF. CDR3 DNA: TGTGCCACCAGCAGAGATAGGGGTCGAGGGGAGACCCAGTACTTC.